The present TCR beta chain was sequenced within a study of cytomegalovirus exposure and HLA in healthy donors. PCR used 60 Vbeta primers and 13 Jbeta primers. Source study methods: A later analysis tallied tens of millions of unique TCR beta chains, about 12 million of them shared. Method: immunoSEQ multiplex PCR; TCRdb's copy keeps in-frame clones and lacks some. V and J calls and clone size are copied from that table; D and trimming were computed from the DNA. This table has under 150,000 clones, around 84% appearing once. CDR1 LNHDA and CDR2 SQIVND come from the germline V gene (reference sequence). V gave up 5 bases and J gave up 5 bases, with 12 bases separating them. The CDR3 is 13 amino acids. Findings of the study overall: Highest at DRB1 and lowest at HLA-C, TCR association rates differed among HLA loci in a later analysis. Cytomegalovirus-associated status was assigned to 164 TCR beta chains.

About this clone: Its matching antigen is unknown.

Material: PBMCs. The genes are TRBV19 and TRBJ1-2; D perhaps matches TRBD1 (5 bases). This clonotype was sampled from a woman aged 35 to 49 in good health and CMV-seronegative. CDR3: CASSSQGYYGYTF. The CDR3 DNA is TGTGCCAGTAGTTCGCAGGGATATTATGGCTACACCTTC.